A selection of T cell receptor beta chains follows, all from one sample in a study of regulatory T cells in long-lasting Graves disease. TCRdb recomputed calls from the multiplex PCR reads with MiXCR, one row per CDR3 protein. The sample yields approximately 300,000 distinct CDR3 sequences, about a sixth seen once. The sequencing used peripheral blood mononuclear cells (PBMCs), collected at new diagnosis, from a patient treated with antithyroid drugs. All receptors come from a female donor with Graves disease. The CDR3 runs from the conserved cysteine through the conserved F or W. Each record gives: D gene, V gene, clone size, J gene, CDR3 protein, CDR3 DNA. The D gene is left open where the match is weak. Expanded clones get a size class; other rows say once, few or many, or leave the size out.

D: TRBD2
V: TRBV7-6
size: few
J: TRBJ2-5
CDR3: CASSLAPSGRAGETQYF
DNA: TGTGCCAGCAGCTTAGCGCCTAGCGGGAGGGCCGGAGAGACCCAGTACTTC

D: TRBD2
V: TRBV11-2
size: many
J: TRBJ2-7
CDR3: CASSLATSGRAQQYF
DNA: TGTGCCAGCAGCTTAGCGACTAGCGGGAGGGCCCAACAGTACTTC

D: .
V: TRBV6-1
size: many
J: TRBJ2-1
CDR3: CASRSTRGSYNEQFF
DNA: TGTGCCAGCAGATCCACCCGTGGGTCCTACAATGAGCAGTTCTTC

D: .
V: TRBV18
size: many
J: TRBJ2-5
CDR3: CASSPPEAGEETQYF
DNA: TGTGCCAGCTCACCACCGGAGGCAGGGGAAGAGACCCAGTACTTC

D: TRBD2
V: TRBV12-3/TRBV12-4
size: many
J: TRBJ2-7
CDR3: CASSPRGGTSGITYEQYF
DNA: TGTGCCAGCAGTCCCCGGGGGGGGACTAGCGGGATCACCTACGAGCAGTACTTC

D: TRBD1
V: TRBV6-5
size: many
J: TRBJ1-3
CDR3: CASSYAHPEGQISGNTIYF
DNA: TGTGCCAGCAGTTACGCACACCCCGAGGGACAGATCTCTGGAAACACCATATATTTT

D: .
V: TRBV19
size: many
J: TRBJ2-7
CDR3: CASGGAVIYEQYF
DNA: TGTGCCAGTGGCGGGGCTGTGATATACGAGCAGTACTTC

D: .
V: TRBV7-9
size: many
J: TRBJ1-3
CDR3: CASSLVPSSGNTIYF
DNA: TGTGCCAGCAGCCTTGTTCCTAGCTCTGGAAACACCATATATTTT

D: .
V: TRBV12-3/TRBV12-4
size: many
J: TRBJ1-2
CDR3: CASSREGGYTF
DNA: TGTGCCAGCAGTCGGGAGGGCGGCTACACCTTC

D: TRBD2
V: TRBV9
size: few
J: TRBJ2-1
CDR3: CASSADGTSGRDEQFF
DNA: TGTGCCAGCAGCGCAGACGGGACTAGCGGGAGAGATGAGCAGTTCTTC

D: .
V: TRBV12-3/TRBV12-4
size: many
J: TRBJ2-7
CDR3: CASRLLRDEQYF
DNA: TGTGCCAGCAGACTCCTAAGGGACGAGCAGTACTTC

D: TRBD2
V: TRBV2
size: few
J: TRBJ2-5
CDR3: CASSEADGLAGWYQETQYF
DNA: TGTGCCAGCAGTGAAGCGGACGGACTAGCGGGTTGGTACCAAGAGACCCAGTACTTC

D: .
V: TRBV9
size: many
J: TRBJ2-2
CDR3: CASSALVTGELFF
DNA: TGTGCCAGCAGCGCCCTAGTAACCGGGGAGCTGTTTTTT

D: TRBD1
V: TRBV12-3/TRBV12-4
size: many
J: TRBJ2-5
CDR3: CASSPSGQGFETQYF
DNA: TGTGCCAGCAGTCCCTCGGGACAGGGGTTCGAGACCCAGTACTTC

D: .
V: TRBV9
size: few
J: TRBJ2-7
CDR3: CASSHGDPIFGEQYF
DNA: TGTGCCAGCAGCCATGGGGACCCCATTTTTGGCGAGCAGTACTTC

D: TRBD1
V: TRBV27
size: .
J: TRBJ1-3
CDR3: CASSQGTGGPSGNTIYF
DNA: TGTGCCAGCAGCCAGGGCACAGGGGGCCCCTCTGGAAACACCATATATTTT

D: TRBD2
V: TRBV6-2/TRBV6-3
size: .
J: TRBJ2-3
CDR3: CASSYSGTSGRKVRTDTQYF
DNA: TGTGCCAGCAGTTACTCCGGGACTAGCGGGAGGAAGGTTCGCACAGATACGCAGTATTTT

D: .
V: TRBV9
size: many
J: TRBJ2-6
CDR3: CASSVNPQDSSGANVLTF
DNA: TGTGCCAGCAGCGTCAACCCACAGGATTCCTCTGGGGCCAACGTCCTGACTTTC

D: .
V: TRBV20-1
size: many
J: TRBJ2-5
CDR3: CSAKVAGRETQYF
DNA: TGCAGTGCCAAAGTTGCAGGGAGGGAGACCCAGTACTTC

D: TRBD2
V: TRBV19
size: many
J: TRBJ2-1
CDR3: CASSIGLAGGLYNEQFF
DNA: TGTGCCAGTAGCATCGGACTAGCGGGAGGCCTCTACAATGAGCAGTTCTTC

D: .
V: TRBV28
size: many
J: TRBJ2-1
CDR3: CASSLKGGEQFF
DNA: TGTGCCAGCAGTTTAAAAGGAGGTGAGCAGTTCTTC

D: .
V: TRBV12-3/TRBV12-4
size: many
J: TRBJ1-1
CDR3: CASSWGTEAFF
DNA: TGTGCCAGCAGTTGGGGTACTGAAGCTTTCTTT

D: .
V: TRBV7-9
size: many
J: TRBJ1-4
CDR3: CASSRPEGGREKLFF
DNA: TGTGCCAGCAGCCGTCCTGAGGGGGGACGTGAAAAACTGTTTTTT

D: .
V: TRBV27
size: few
J: TRBJ2-3
CDR3: CASGWVGRFSDTQYF
DNA: TGTGCCAGCGGGTGGGTCGGGAGATTTTCCGATACGCAGTATTTT

D: .
V: TRBV27
size: .
J: TRBJ1-2
CDR3: CASGHVPGANYGYTF
DNA: TGTGCCAGCGGTCACGTCCCGGGCGCTAACTATGGCTACACCTTC

D: .
V: TRBV7-8
size: many
J: TRBJ2-5
CDR3: CASSMGPRGGETQYF
DNA: TGTGCCAGCAGCATGGGACCCCGGGGCGGGGAGACCCAGTACTTC

D: .
V: TRBV6-2/TRBV6-3
size: many
J: TRBJ2-5
CDR3: CASRDQRETQYF
DNA: TGTGCCTCGCGGGACCAGCGGGAGACCCAGTACTTC

D: TRBD2
V: TRBV6-2/TRBV6-3
size: many
J: TRBJ2-5
CDR3: CASHSGGGETQYF
DNA: TGTGCCAGCCATTCGGGGGGAGGCGAGACCCAGTACTTC

D: .
V: TRBV6-1
size: many
J: TRBJ1-2
CDR3: CASSRLSGLANYGYTF
DNA: TGTGCCAGCAGTCGTTTATCCGGGCTGGCTAACTATGGCTACACCTTC

D: TRBD2
V: TRBV7-9
size: .
J: TRBJ2-2
CDR3: CASSSTSGAGTGELFF
DNA: TGTGCCAGCAGCTCTACTAGCGGGGCGGGCACCGGGGAGCTGTTTTTT

D: .
V: TRBV11-2
size: many
J: TRBJ1-1
CDR3: CASSLISVTGTEAFF
DNA: TGTGCCAGCAGCTTAATATCGGTGACGGGAACTGAAGCTTTCTTT

D: TRBD1
V: TRBV11-2
size: many
J: TRBJ1-4
CDR3: CASSLAGGVEKLFF
DNA: TGTGCCAGCAGCTTAGCAGGGGGCGTTGAAAAACTGTTTTTT

D: .
V: TRBV27
size: many
J: TRBJ2-7
CDR3: CASSLSAGIAYEQYF
DNA: TGTGCCAGCAGTTTATCGGCCGGAATAGCCTACGAGCAGTACTTC

D: TRBD2
V: TRBV20-1
size: .
J: TRBJ2-7
CDR3: CSSGGLVSEQYF
DNA: TGCAGTTCCGGGGGACTAGTAAGCGAGCAGTACTTC

D: TRBD2
V: TRBV18
size: .
J: TRBJ2-3
CDR3: CASSPGLAIDTQYF
DNA: TGTGCCAGCTCACCGGGACTAGCGATTGATACGCAGTATTTT

D: .
V: TRBV28
size: many
J: TRBJ1-2
CDR3: CASSPSAGHAYGYTF
DNA: TGTGCCAGCAGTCCCTCCGCGGGACATGCTTATGGCTACACCTTC